These 23 T cell receptor beta chains share one sample of origin, sequenced in a study of Ad26.COV2.S vaccination and SARS-CoV-2 variants. The method was immunoSEQ multiplex PCR; TCRdb's version includes in-frame clones alone and lacks a portion of them. The data show about 400,000 clones, about 89% seen once. Treatment: around 19 received Ad26.COV2.S at low or high dose, single or two shots; about 5 received placebo; per-sample allocation not given. On day 63 after the first injection, vaccine and placebo recipients gave samples. The sequencing here drew on peripheral blood, taken in a trial of Ad26.COV2.S vaccine versus placebo. The receptor set was obtained from a person aged 18-65 years who received the Ad26.COV2.S COVID-19 vaccine or a placebo.

This clone was found once. CDR3 sequence reads: CSVVLVSGELFF. The CDR3 nucleotides read TGCAGCGTTGTTTTGGTCAGCGGGGAGCTGTTTTTT. The chain employs TRBV29-1 and TRBJ2-2; D is undetermined. The germline V gene has CDR1 SQVTM and CDR2 ANQGSEA. The CDR3 has 12 amino acids. V was trimmed by 4 bases and J by 7 bases, leaving 10 bases between them.

The chain carries TRBV28 and TRBJ1-1; D gene ambiguous. The germline V gene encodes CDR1 MDHEN and CDR2 SYDVKM. The ends were cut back, 8 bases at V and 0 bases at J, with 10 bases in the middle. This CDR3 is 13 amino acids long. CDR3: CASAWRLNTEAFF. The CDR3 region has the DNA TGTGCCAGCGCTTGGAGGTTGAACACTGAAGCTTTCTTT.

The chain joins TRBV28 to TRBJ2-5; 7 bases match TRBD1. The germline CDR1 and CDR2 sequences are MDHEN and SYDVKM. The CDR3 covers 14 residues. Trimming removed 4 bases from V and 4 bases from J; junction bases left unmatched: 6. CDR3: CASSSTGRGETQYF. CDR3 DNA: TGTGCCAGCAGTTCGACAGGGCGTGGAGAGACCCAGTACTTC.

The chain's CDR3 is CATSSQGAGANVLTF. DNA of the CDR3: TGTGCCACCAGCAGTCAGGGGGCTGGGGCCAACGTCCTGACTTTC. The chain joins TRBV15 to TRBJ2-6, with 7 nucleotides matching TRBD1. J gave up 2 bases and V 3 bases, and 1 base lay outside the gene matches. This CDR3 has 15 amino acids. Germline-derived CDR1 and CDR2 are LNHNV and YYDKDF (reference sequence).

The chain employs TRBV5-3 and TRBJ2-7; maybe TRBD2 (5 bases). TRBV5-3 is filed as an ORF, its function uncertain. The CDR3 covers 14 residues. With 5 bases removed from V and 5 bases from J, the gap between germline ends came to 17 bases. CDR3 sequence reads: CARREDGLLHEQYF. The CDR3 DNA reads TGTGCCAGAAGGGAGGACGGCTTGCTCCACGAGCAGTACTTC.

The V and J genes are TRBV27 and TRBJ1-2, with D unclear. V was shortened by 6 bases and J by 2 bases, with 13 bases between the two germline ends. Germline V gene sequence: CDR1 MNHEY, CDR2 SMNVEV (reference sequence). The CDR3 runs 14 residues. The CDR3 nucleotides read TGTGCCAGCAGGAGCCGGCAGACCAACTATGGCTACACCTTC. It translates to CASRSRQTNYGYTF.

The chain joins TRBV5-4 to TRBJ2-5; D gene ambiguous. Trimming removed 3 bases at V and 2 bases at J, with 11 bases between. Germline V gene data show CDR1 as SGHNT and CDR2 as YYREEE (reference sequence). The CDR3 loop spans 14 amino acids. The DNA of the CDR3 is TGTGCCAGCAGCTGGGGTCTTATACAAGAGACCCAGTACTTC. This gives the protein CASSWGLIQETQYF.

V is TRBV28 and J is TRBJ1-5; no definite D call. Deletions cut 2 bases from V and 6 bases from J, with 8 bases between. Germline V gene lookup returns CDR1 MDHEN and CDR2 SYDVKM. There are 13 residues in the CDR3. The CDR3 spells CASSLHEVQPQHF. The CDR3 DNA reads TGTGCCAGCAGTTTACACGAGGTTCAGCCCCAGCATTTT. Full variable domain (outside the CDR3, taken from reference TRBV28 and TRBJ1-5): DVKVTQSSRYLVKRTGEKVFLECVQDMDHENMFWYRQDPGLGLRLIYFSYDVKMKEKGDIPEGYSVSREKKERFSLILESASTNQTSMYLCASSLHEVQPQHFGDGTRLSIL.

The chain employs TRBV16 and TRBJ2-7; D may be TRBD1 (5 bases). The CDR3 sequence is 14 residues long. Trimming removed 0 bases from V and 1 base from J, with 7 bases in between. CDR1 and CDR2 (germline): KGHSY, FQNENV. DNA of the CDR3: TGTGCCAGCAGCCAATCGGGGCAGTCCTACGAGCAGTACTTC. Protein sequence: CASSQSGQSYEQYF.

The CDR3, as DNA: TGTGCCAGCAGCCCAGGGGGGGGACAAGAGACCCAGTACTTC. Translated, it gives CASSPGGGQETQYF. The chain carries TRBV9 and TRBJ2-5; D tentatively reads TRBD1 or TRBD2 (7 bases each). This CDR3 comprises 14 residues. The V end lost 4 bases, the J end lost 2 bases, and 12 bases lay between the germline ends. Per germline, CDR1 SGDLS and CDR2 YYNGEE.

The chain recombines TRBV11-2 with TRBJ2-7; TRBD2 agrees at 10 bases. The CDR3 runs 14 residues. With V trimmed by 5 bases and J by 2 bases, 3 bases remained unmatched. Per the germline V gene, CDR1 is SGHAT and CDR2 is FQNNGV. The CDR3 reads CASSTAGGTYEQYF. The CDR3 DNA is TGTGCCAGCAGCACAGCGGGAGGGACCTACGAGCAGTACTTC. Looking up the rest from reference TRBV11-2 and TRBJ2-7 gives the full variable domain: EAGVAQSPRYKIIEKRQSVAFWCNPISGHATLYWYQQILGQGPKLLIQFQNNGVVDDSQLPKDRFSAERLKGVDSTLKIQPAKLEDSAVYLCASSTAGGTYEQYFGPGTRLTVT.

This clone showed up just a few times. This sequence joins TRBV6-5 and TRBJ1-3, with D possibly being TRBD1 (6 bases). Germline V gene lookup returns CDR1 MNHEY and CDR2 SVGAGI. V dropped 0 bases and J dropped 0 bases, with 9 bases sitting between them. The CDR3 is 16 residues long. CDR3 sequence reads: CASSYSARGSGNTIYF. In DNA form, the CDR3 reads TGTGCCAGCAGTTACTCGGCCAGGGGCTCTGGAAACACCATATATTTT.

The CDR3 bases are TGTGCCAGCAGTTTTCTAACTAGCGGGAGTGGTGAGCAGTTCTTC. It translates to CASSFLTSGSGEQFF. The V gene is TRBV28, the J gene TRBJ2-1; 11 nucleotides agree with TRBD2. From germline, CDR1 is MDHEN and CDR2 SYDVKM. After removal of 3 bases from V and 9 bases from J, the junction contained 7 bases not matched to a gene. The CDR3 is made up of 15 amino acids.

This sequence joins TRBV11-3 and TRBJ2-1, with 16 bases lining up with TRBD2. J was trimmed by 9 bases and V by 7 bases; bases with no gene match: 9. This CDR3 is built from 16 residues. Germline loops: CDR1 SGHNT, CDR2 YENEEA. The CDR3 region is CASNPRGLAGGSEQFF. CDR3 bases: TGTGCCAGCAACCCCAGGGGACTAGCGGGAGGGAGTGAGCAGTTCTTC.

To note about this clone: The same CDR3 arises from other DNA sequences in this sample as well. The chain employs TRBV3-1 (or the pseudogene TRBV3-2) and TRBJ2-2; D remains ambiguous. CDR1 and CDR2 (germline): LGHDT, YNNKEL (reference sequence). CDR3 size: 12 residues. With 1 base removed from V and 6 bases from J, the gap between germline ends came to 3 bases. The CDR3 DNA reads as TGTGCCAGCAGCCAAGGCCCCGGGGAGCTGTTTTTT. Translated: CASSQGPGELFF.

The chain carries TRBV3-1 (or the pseudogene TRBV3-2) and TRBJ2-5; 9 positions match TRBD2. With 7 bases clipped from V and 1 base from J, the junction kept 10 bases outside the gene matches. This CDR3 has 16 amino acids. Germline V gene lookup returns CDR1 LGHDT and CDR2 YNNKEL (reference sequence). CDR3 in DNA: TGTGCCAGCACGCCACATGGCGGGAGGGCCCAAGAGACCCAGTACTTC. It codes for CASTPHGGRAQETQYF.

The chain carries TRBV19 and TRBJ2-7, with a weak D call TRBD2 (6 bases). The CDR3 is 12 residues long. Trimming removed 3 bases at V and 5 bases at J, with 8 bases between. Germline lookup yields CDR1 LNHDA and CDR2 SQIVND (reference sequence). The CDR3 sequence: CASSIWGDEQYF. In nucleotides, the CDR3 is TGTGCCAGTAGTATTTGGGGGGACGAGCAGTACTTC.

J is TRBJ2-3 and V is TRBV5-6; TRBD2 matches at 16 bases. The germline V gene encodes CDR1 SGHDT and CDR2 YYEEEE. The CDR3 loop spans 18 amino acids. Unmatched junction bases numbered 11, after V lost 7 bases and J lost 3 bases. CDR3 loop: CASGTGTSGRAQTDTQYF. The DNA of the CDR3 is TGTGCCAGCGGGACCGGGACTAGCGGGAGGGCCCAAACAGATACGCAGTATTTT.

For this clone: Other DNA sequences in the sample encode the same CDR3. The chain recombines TRBV15 with TRBJ2-1, with D hard to call. V was clipped by 2 bases and J by 6 bases, with 8 bases between them. CDR1 is LNHNV and CDR2 is YYDKDF in the germline V gene (reference sequence). The CDR3 spans 13 residues. Here the CDR3 reads CATSRSSGNEQFF. CDR3 nucleotide sequence: TGTGCCACCAGCAGATCCAGTGGCAATGAGCAGTTCTTC.

The V gene is TRBV6-1, the J gene TRBJ1-4; D is uncertain. The V end was cut by 3 bases, the J end by 8 bases, with 10 bases between. The CDR3 totals 13 residues. Germline V lookup: CDR1 MNHNS, CDR2 SASEGT. CDR3 DNA sequence: TGTGCCAGCAGTGACGGACTCAGGGAAAAACTGTTTTTT. It codes for CASSDGLREKLFF.

In this sample, this clone turned up once. This chain uses TRBV19 with TRBJ2-2; 7 positions match TRBD1. The germline gives CDR1 LNHDA, CDR2 SQIVND (reference sequence). The CDR3 is 15 residues long. J was trimmed by 5 bases and V by 6 bases; bases with no gene match: 9. CDR3 region: CASSLDRVETGELFF. CDR3 DNA: TGTGCCAGTAGCCTCGACAGGGTGGAAACCGGGGAGCTGTTTTTT.

This sequence joins TRBV7-9 and TRBJ1-4, with 7 nucleotides matching TRBD1. This CDR3 has 16 amino acids. Germline loops: CDR1 SEHNR, CDR2 FQNEAQ (reference sequence). The trim removed 1 base at V and 8 bases at J, leaving 10 bases unmatched. CDR3 sequence reads: CASSLVGPTGVEKLFF. For the CDR3, the DNA is TGTGCCAGCAGCTTAGTCGGACCCACAGGGGTGGAAAAACTGTTTTTT. Full variable domain (remainder filled in from reference TRBV7-9 and TRBJ1-4): DTGVSQNPRHKITKRGQNVTFRCDPISEHNRLYWYRQTLGQGPEFLTYFQNEAQLEKSRLLSDRFSAERPKGSFSTLEIQRTEQGDSAMYLCASSLVGPTGVEKLFFGSGTQLSVL.

The chain has TRBV28 and TRBJ2-5; 9 nucleotides agree with TRBD1. The CDR3 has 15 amino acids. Germline CDR1 and CDR2: MDHEN and SYDVKM. Trimming took 5 bases from V and 7 from J; bases not matched to a gene: 11. The CDR3 DNA reads as TGTGCCAGCAGTCCCACGACAGGGGGGGCCCTGACCCAGTACTTC. Encoded protein: CASSPTTGGALTQYF.